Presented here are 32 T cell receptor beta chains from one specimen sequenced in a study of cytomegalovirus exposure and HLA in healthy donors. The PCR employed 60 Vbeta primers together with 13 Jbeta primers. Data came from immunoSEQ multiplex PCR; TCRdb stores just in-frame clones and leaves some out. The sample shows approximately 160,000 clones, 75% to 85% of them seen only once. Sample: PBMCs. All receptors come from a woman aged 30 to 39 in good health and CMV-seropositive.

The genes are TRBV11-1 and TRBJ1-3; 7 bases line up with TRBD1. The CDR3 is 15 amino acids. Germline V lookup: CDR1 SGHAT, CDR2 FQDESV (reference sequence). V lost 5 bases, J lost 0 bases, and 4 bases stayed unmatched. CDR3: CASSPRTGSGNTIYF. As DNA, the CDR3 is TGTGCCAGCAGCCCGCGGACAGGCTCTGGAAACACCATATATTTT.

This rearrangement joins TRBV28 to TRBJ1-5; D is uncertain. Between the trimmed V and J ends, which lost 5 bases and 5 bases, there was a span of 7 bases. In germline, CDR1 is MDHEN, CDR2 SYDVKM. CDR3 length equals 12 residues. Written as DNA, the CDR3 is TGTGCCAGCAGTCGTCCCGATCAGCCCCAGCATTTT. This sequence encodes CASSRPDQPQHF.

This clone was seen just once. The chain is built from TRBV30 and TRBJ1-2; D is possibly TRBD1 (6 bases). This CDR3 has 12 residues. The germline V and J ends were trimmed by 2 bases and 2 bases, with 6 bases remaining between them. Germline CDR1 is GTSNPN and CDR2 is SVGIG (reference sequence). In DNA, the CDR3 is TGTGCCTGGAGTACAGGGAACTATGGCTACACCTTC. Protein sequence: CAWSTGNYGYTF.

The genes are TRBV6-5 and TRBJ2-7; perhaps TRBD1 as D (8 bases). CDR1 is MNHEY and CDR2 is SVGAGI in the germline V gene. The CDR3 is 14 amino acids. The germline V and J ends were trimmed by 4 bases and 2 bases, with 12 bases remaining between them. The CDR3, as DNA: TGTGCCAGCAGTTCACAGGGGGGGCCCTACGAGCAGTACTTC. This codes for CASSSQGGPYEQYF.

Here the CDR3 reads CASRPAGGKISYEQYF. CDR3 DNA sequence: TGTGCCAGCAGACCGGCGGGAGGGAAAATCTCCTACGAGCAGTACTTC. This chain connects TRBV28 to TRBJ2-7; 9 bases align to TRBD2. The CDR3 contains 16 residues. The J segment lost 0 bases and the V segment lost 6 bases, leaving 9 bases of the junction unmatched. CDR1 MDHEN and CDR2 SYDVKM come from the germline V gene.

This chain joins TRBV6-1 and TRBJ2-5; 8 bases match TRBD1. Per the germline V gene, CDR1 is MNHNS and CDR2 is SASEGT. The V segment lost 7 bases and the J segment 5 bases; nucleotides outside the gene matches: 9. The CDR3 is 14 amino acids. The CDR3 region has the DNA TGTGCCAGCAACCAGGGGGCACGTTTGGAGACCCAGTACTTC. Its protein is CASNQGARLETQYF.

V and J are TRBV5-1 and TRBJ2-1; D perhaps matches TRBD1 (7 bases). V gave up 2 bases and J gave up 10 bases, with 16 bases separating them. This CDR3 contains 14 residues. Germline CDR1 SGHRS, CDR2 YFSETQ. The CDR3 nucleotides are TGCGCCAGCAGCTTACAGGGGCGCGGGACGGAGCAGTTCTTC. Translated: CASSLQGRGTEQFF.

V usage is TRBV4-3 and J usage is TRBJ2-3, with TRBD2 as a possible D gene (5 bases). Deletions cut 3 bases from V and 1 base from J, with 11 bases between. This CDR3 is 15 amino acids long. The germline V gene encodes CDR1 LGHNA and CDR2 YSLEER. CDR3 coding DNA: TGCGCCAGCAGCCAGGAACGTAGCGGCACAGATACGCAGTATTTT. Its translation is CASSQERSGTDTQYF.

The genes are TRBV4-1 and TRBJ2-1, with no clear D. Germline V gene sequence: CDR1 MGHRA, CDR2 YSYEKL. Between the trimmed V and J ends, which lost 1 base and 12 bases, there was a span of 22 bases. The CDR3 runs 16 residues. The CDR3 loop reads CASSQVPGGAQVVQFF. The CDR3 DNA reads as TGCGCCAGCAGCCAAGTCCCAGGTGGCGCGCAGGTGGTGCAGTTCTTC.

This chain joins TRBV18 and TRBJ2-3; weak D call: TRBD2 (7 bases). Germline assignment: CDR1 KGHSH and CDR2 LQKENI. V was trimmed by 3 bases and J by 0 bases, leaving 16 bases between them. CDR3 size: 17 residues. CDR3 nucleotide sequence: TGTGCCAGCTCACCCAAGGGGGGGGCTACTAGCACAGATACGCAGTATTTT. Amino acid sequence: CASSPKGGATSTDTQYF. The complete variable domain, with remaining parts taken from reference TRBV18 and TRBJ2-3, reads NAGVMQNPRHLVRRRGQEARLRCSPMKGHSHVYWYRQLPEEGLKFMVYLQKENIIDESGMPKERFSAEFPKEGPSILRIQQVVRGDSAAYFCASSPKGGATSTDTQYFGPGTRLTVL.

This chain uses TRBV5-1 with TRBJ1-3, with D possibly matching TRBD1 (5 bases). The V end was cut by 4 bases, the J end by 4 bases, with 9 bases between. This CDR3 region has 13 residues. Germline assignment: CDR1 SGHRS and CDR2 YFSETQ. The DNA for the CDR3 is TGCGCCAGCAGCCAGGGTCCGGGAAACACCATATATTTT. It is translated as CASSQGPGNTIYF.

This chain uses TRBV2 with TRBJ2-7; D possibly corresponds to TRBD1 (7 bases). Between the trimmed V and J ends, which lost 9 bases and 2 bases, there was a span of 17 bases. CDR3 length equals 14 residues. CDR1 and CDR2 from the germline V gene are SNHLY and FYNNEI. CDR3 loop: CASTREQGAYEQYF. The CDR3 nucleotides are TGTGCCAGTACCCGGGAGCAGGGGGCCTACGAGCAGTACTTC. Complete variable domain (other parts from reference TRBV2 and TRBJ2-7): EPEVTQTPSHQVTQMGQEVILRCVPISNHLYFYWYRQILGQKVEFLVSFYNNEISEKSEIFDDQFSVERPDGSNFTLKIRSTKLEDSAMYFCASTREQGAYEQYFGPGTRLTVT.

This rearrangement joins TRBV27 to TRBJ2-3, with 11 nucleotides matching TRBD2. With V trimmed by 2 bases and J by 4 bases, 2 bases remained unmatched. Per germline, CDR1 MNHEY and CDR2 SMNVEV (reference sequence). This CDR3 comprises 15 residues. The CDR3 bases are TGTGCCAGCAGTTTACTAGCGGGAGGATCAGATACGCAGTATTTT. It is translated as CASSLLAGGSDTQYF.

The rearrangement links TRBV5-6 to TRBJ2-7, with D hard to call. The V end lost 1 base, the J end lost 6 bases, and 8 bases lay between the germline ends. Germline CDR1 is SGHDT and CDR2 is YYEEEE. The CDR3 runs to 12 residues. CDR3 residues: CASSLNTFEQYF. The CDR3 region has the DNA TGTGCCAGCAGCTTGAACACCTTCGAGCAGTACTTC.

In DNA form, the CDR3 reads TGCGCCAGCAGCCAAGATCGGCGGGGGGAGCAGTTCTTC. Its protein is CASSQDRRGEQFF. V gene TRBV4-3 combines with J gene TRBJ2-1; the match to TRBD2 covers 7 bases. The trim removed 0 bases at V and 10 bases at J, leaving 3 bases unmatched. CDR1 and CDR2 from the germline V gene are LGHNA and YSLEER. The CDR3 is 13 amino acids.

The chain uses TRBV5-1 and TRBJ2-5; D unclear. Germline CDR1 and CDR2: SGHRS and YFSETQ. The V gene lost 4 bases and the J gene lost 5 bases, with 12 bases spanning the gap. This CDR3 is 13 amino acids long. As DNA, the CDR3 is TGCGCCAGCAGCCCCCCTAGTGAGGAGACCCAGTACTTC. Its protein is CASSPPSEETQYF.

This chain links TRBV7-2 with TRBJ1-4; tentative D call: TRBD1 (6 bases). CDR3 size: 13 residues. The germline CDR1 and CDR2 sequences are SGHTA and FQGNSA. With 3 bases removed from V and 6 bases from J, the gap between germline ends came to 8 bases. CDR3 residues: CASSFYRDEKLFF. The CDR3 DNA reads TGTGCCAGCAGCTTCTACAGGGATGAAAAACTGTTTTTT.

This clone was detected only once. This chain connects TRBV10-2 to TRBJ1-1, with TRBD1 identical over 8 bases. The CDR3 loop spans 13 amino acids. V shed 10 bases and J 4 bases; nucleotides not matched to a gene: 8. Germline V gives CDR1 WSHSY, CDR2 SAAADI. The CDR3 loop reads CATHADRATEAFF. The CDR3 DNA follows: TGCGCCACCCACGCGGACAGGGCCACTGAAGCTTTCTTT.

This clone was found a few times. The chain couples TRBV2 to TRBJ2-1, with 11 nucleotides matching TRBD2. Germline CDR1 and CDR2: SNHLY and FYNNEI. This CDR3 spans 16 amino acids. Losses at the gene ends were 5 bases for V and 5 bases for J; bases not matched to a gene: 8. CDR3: CASSPLTSGMNNEQFF. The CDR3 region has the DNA TGTGCCAGCAGTCCCTTGACTAGCGGGATGAACAATGAGCAGTTCTTC.

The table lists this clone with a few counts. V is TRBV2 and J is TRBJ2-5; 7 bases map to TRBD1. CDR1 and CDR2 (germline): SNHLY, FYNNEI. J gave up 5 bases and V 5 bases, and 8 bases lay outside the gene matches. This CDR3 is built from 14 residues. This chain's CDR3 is CASSNYLQGETQYF. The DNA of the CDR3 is TGTGCCAGCAGTAATTACCTACAGGGGGAGACCCAGTACTTC. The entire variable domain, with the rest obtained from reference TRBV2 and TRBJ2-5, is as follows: EPEVTQTPSHQVTQMGQEVILRCVPISNHLYFYWYRQILGQKVEFLVSFYNNEISEKSEIFDDQFSVERPDGSNFTLKIRSTKLEDSAMYFCASSNYLQGETQYFGPGTRLLVL.

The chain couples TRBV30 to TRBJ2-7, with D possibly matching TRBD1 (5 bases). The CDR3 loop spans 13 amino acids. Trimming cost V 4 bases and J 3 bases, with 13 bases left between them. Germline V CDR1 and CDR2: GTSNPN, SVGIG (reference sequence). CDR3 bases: TGTGCCTGGATTGGGCAAAGGGGCTACGAGCAGTACTTC. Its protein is CAWIGQRGYEQYF.

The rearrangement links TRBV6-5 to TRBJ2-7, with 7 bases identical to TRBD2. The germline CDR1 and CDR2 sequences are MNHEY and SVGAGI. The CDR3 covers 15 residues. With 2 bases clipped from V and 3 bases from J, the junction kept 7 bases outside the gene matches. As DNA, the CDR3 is TGTGCCAGCAGTTACACTTCTAGCGGACGCTACGAGCAGTACTTC. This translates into CASSYTSSGRYEQYF.

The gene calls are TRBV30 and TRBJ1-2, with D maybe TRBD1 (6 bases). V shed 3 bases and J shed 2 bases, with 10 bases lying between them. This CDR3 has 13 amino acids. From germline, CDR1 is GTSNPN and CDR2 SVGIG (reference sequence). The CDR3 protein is CAWSEGGNYGYTF. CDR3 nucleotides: TGTGCCTGGAGCGAGGGGGGGAACTATGGCTACACCTTC.

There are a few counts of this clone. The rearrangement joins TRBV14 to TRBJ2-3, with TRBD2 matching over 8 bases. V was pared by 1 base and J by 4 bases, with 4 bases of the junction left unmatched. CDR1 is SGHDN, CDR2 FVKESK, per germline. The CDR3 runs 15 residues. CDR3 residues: CASSQASGSSDTQYF. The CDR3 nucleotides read TGTGCCAGCAGCCAAGCCAGCGGGAGCTCAGATACGCAGTATTTT.

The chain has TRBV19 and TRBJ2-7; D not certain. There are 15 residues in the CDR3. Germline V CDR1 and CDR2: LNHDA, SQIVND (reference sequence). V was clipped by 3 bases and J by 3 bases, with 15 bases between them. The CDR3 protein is CASSISPLADYEQYF. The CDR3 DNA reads TGTGCCAGTAGTATCAGCCCTCTTGCGGACTACGAGCAGTACTTC.

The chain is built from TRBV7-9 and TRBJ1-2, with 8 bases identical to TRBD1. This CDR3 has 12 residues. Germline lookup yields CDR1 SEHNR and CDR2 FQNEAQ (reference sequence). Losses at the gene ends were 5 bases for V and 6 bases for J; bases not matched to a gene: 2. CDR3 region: CASSQQGDGYTF. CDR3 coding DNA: TGTGCCAGCAGCCAACAGGGGGATGGCTACACCTTC.

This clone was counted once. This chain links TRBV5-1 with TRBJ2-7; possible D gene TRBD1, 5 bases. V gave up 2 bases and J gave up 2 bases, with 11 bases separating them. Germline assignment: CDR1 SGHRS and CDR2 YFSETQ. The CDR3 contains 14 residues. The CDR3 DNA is TGCGCCAGCAGCTTACGACAGTTAGCCTACGAGCAGTACTTC. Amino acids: CASSLRQLAYEQYF.

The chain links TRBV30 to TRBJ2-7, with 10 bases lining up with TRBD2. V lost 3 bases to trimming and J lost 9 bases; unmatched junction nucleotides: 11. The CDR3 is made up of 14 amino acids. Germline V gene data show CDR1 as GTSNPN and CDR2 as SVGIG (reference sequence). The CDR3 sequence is CAWRPGLAPPRQYF. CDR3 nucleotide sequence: TGTGCCTGGAGGCCGGGACTAGCGCCGCCGAGGCAGTACTTC. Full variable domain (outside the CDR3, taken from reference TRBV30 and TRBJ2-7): SQTIHQWPATLVQPVGSPLSLECTVEGTSNPNLYWYRQAAGRGLQLLFYSVGIGQISSEVPQNLSASRPQDRQFILSSKKLLLSDSGFYLCAWRPGLAPPRQYFGPGTRLTVT.

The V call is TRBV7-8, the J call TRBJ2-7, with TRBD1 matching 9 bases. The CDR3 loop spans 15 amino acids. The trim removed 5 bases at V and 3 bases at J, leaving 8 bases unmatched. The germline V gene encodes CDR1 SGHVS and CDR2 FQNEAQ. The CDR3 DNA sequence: TGTGCCAGCAGCATCCGGACAGGGGCCCTCTACGAGCAGTACTTC. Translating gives CASSIRTGALYEQYF.

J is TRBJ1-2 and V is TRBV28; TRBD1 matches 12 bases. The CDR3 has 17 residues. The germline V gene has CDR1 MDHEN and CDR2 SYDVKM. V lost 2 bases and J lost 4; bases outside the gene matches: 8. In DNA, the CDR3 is TGTGCCAGCAGTTTAGGGGACAGGGGGCGCCCCTCCTATGGCTACACCTTC. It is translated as CASSLGDRGRPSYGYTF.

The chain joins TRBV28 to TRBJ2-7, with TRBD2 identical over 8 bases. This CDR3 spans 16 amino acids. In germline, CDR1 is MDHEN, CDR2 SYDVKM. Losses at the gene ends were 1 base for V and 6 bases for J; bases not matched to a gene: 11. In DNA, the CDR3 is TGTGCCAGCAGTTTATCCCCGGGACTAGACTCGTCCGAGCAGTACTTC. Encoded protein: CASSLSPGLDSSEQYF.

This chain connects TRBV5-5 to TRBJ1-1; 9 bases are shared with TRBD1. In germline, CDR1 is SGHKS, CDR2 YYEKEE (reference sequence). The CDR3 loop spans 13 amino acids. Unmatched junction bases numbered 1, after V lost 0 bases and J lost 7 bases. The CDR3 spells CASSLGQGVEAFF. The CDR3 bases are TGTGCCAGCAGCTTGGGACAGGGGGTTGAAGCTTTCTTT.